These T cell receptor beta chains were read from a single sample in a study of OX40 agonist ivuxolimab in advanced cancers. Using immunoSEQ multiplex PCR, the repertoire was profiled, and TCRdb retains in-frame clones only, with some absent. Counted here are roughly 30,000 clones, approximately 91% occurring once; the ten biggest clones make up roughly 29%. Sequences were derived from CD4+ or CD8+ T cells sorted from blood, sampled in a trial of the OX40 agonist ivuxolimab. The receptors were sampled from an adult with an advanced solid tumor such as melanoma, head and neck, liver or kidney cancer. The CDR3 runs from the conserved cysteine through the conserved F or W. D genes are given only for firm matches. Clone size is not always given. Where it is, it says once, few, many or a class for expanded clones.

d_call | clone_size | j_call | v_call | cdr3_nt | cdr3_aa
. | . | TRBJ2-1 | TRBV4-3 | TGCGCCAGCAGCCAAGATTTAGGGAGTAGCTCCTACAATGAGCAGTTCTTC | CASSQDLGSSSYNEQFF
. | . | TRBJ1-2 | TRBV4-1 | TGCGCCAGCAGCCAAGCCGTTATTGGAGGCTATGGCTACACCTTC | CASSQAVIGGYGYTF
. | . | TRBJ2-1 | TRBV28 | TGTGCCAGCAGCCCTACTAGGGCGAATGAGCAGTTCTTC | CASSPTRANEQFF
. | . | TRBJ2-1 | TRBV7-3 | TGTGCCAGCAGCTCTGGAGGGGAACGCAATGAGCAGTTCTTC | CASSSGGERNEQFF
TRBD1 | . | TRBJ2-2 | TRBV9 | TGTGCCAGCAGCGGCGACAGGGCCGCCGGGGAGCTGTTTTTT | CASSGDRAAGELFF
. | few | TRBJ2-7 | TRBV5-1 | TGCGCCAGCAGCTTGGCTCCCTCAGGGTACTACGAGCAGTACTTC | CASSLAPSGYYEQYF
TRBD2 | . | TRBJ2-2 | TRBV15 | TGTGCCACCGGCGGGAGTACCGGGGAGCTGTTTTTT | CATGGSTGELFF
. | . | TRBJ1-1 | TRBV5-8 | TGTGCCAGCAGCTTGAGACAGAGGAACACTGAAGCTTTCTTT | CASSLRQRNTEAFF
. | . | TRBJ1-1 | TRBV7-3 | TGTGCCAGCAGCTTAGCGGGACTCATATTGGGAGCTTTCTTT | CASSLAGLILGAFF
. | few | TRBJ2-7 | TRBV27 | TGTGCCAGCAGCCCGAGCGGGTCCTACGAGCAGTACTTC | CASSPSGSYEQYF
. | . | TRBJ2-1 | TRBV7-9 | TGTGCCAGCACCTCAGTCCGTAATGAGCAGTTCTTC | CASTSVRNEQFF
. | . | TRBJ2-1 | TRBV30 | TGTGCCTGGAGTGTACCGTCTTTTGAGCAGTTCTTC | CAWSVPSFEQFF
. | . | TRBJ2-5 | TRBV30 | TGTGCCTGGACGGCGGGTCAGGGGATCCAGTACTTC | CAWTAGQGIQYF
TRBD1 | . | TRBJ2-3 | TRBV9 | TGTGCCAGCAGCGAATGGGGACAGTTTAGCACAGATACGCAGTATTTT | CASSEWGQFSTDTQYF
. | . | TRBJ1-1 | TRBV4-1 | TGCGCCAGCAGCCAAGTAGGTGGTAGGGACATCCCCATGAACACTGAAGCTTTCTTT | CASSQVGGRDIPMNTEAFF
. | . | TRBJ1-2 | TRBV10-2 | TGCGCCAGCAGTGATGGGGGAATAGGGTATGGCTACACCTTC | CASSDGGIGYGYTF
TRBD2 | . | TRBJ2-3 | TRBV2 | TGTGCCAACGGGCGGGGGGGCTTAGATACGCAGTATTTT | CANGRGGLDTQYF
TRBD2 | few | TRBJ2-7 | TRBV28 | TGTGCCAGCAGTTTTCCGATAGCGGGGGGGTGGTCCTACGAGCAGTACTTC | CASSFPIAGGWSYEQYF
. | . | TRBJ1-1 | TRBV5-6 | TGTGCCAGCAGCTCAGAATCCCCGGGGCCCGACGGGGCTTTCTTT | CASSSESPGPDGAFF
. | . | TRBJ2-7 | TRBV7-9 | TGTGCCAGCAGTCCTCCGGGAGCCGAGCAGTACTTC | CASSPPGAEQYF
TRBD1 | . | TRBJ2-2 | TRBV9 | TGTGCCAGCAGCGTAGAACAGGGGGATGACACCGGGGAGCTGTTTTTT | CASSVEQGDDTGELFF
TRBD2 | few | TRBJ2-5 | TRBV5-4 | TGTGCCAGCAGCTTGGTATCGAGCGGGGGGCACCAAGAGACCCAGTACTTC | CASSLVSSGGHQETQYF
. | . | TRBJ2-3 | TRBV7-9 | TGTGCCAGCCCGTCGGGCGGACTCATGGATACGCAGTATTTT | CASPSGGLMDTQYF
. | . | TRBJ2-2 | TRBV6-5 | TGTGCCAGCAGCGAGATAAGCGGGAACACCGGGGAGCTGTTTTTT | CASSEISGNTGELFF
. | . | TRBJ1-6 | TRBV10-3 | TGTGCCATCAGTACAGGGATAGGCTCCTATAATTCACCCCTCCACTTT | CAISTGIGSYNSPLHF
. | . | TRBJ2-7 | TRBV11-2 | TGTGCCAGCAGCGCCCAAATGGGGTTCGAGCAGTACTTC | CASSAQMGFEQYF
TRBD1 | . | TRBJ1-1 | TRBV9 | TGTGCCAGCAGCGTAGGGGGGACAGCCAACACTGAAGCTTTCTTT | CASSVGGTANTEAFF
TRBD1 | . | TRBJ2-7 | TRBV2 | TGTGCCACCTTCGGTGGACAGGGCTACGAGCAGTACTTC | CATFGGQGYEQYF
. | . | TRBJ1-5 | TRBV10-2 | TGCGCCAGCAGTGAGCGGGGGTTAGGCAATCAGCCCCAGCATTTT | CASSERGLGNQPQHF